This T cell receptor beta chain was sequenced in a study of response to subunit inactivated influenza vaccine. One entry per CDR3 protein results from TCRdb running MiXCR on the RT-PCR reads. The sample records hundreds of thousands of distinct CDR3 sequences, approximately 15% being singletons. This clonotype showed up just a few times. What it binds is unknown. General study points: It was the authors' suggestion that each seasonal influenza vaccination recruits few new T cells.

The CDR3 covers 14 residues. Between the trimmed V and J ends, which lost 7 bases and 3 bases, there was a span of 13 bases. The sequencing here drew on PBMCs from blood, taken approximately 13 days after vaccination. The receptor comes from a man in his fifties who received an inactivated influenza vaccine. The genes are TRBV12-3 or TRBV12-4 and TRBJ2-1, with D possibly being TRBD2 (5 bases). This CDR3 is CASMGVGDYNEQFF. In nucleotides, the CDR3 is TGTGCCAGCATGGGAGTGGGCGACTACAATGAGCAGTTCTTC.